This T cell receptor beta chain was identified in a study of preoperative IRX-2 immunotherapy in early breast cancer. The V gene lost 3 bases and the J gene lost 4 bases, with 15 bases spanning the gap. CDR1 is LNHDA, CDR2 SQIVND, per germline (reference sequence). This CDR3 comprises 15 residues. Indicated treatment: preoperative locoregional IRX-2 cytokine immunotherapy. Preoperative locoregional IRX-2 cytokine immunotherapy was tested in the phase Ib source study. Profiling relied on immunoSEQ multiplex PCR, and the TCRdb table lists in-frame clones only, not all of them. The table has about 25,000 clones, roughly 77% seen once.

This material consisted of lymph node tissue, taken after IRX-2 immunotherapy. This sequence joins TRBV19 and TRBJ1-2, with D tentatively TRBD1 (5 bases). This receptor was identified in a human donor with breast cancer. CDR3 sequence: CASSIPGRQVYGYTF. Here the CDR3 DNA reads TGTGCCAGTAGTATTCCGGGACGCCAAGTCTATGGCTACACCTTC.